The 5 T cell receptor beta chains below were found in one sample sequenced in a study of OX40 agonist ivuxolimab in advanced cancers. Produced via immunoSEQ multiplex PCR; TCRdb's table is partial and in-frame only. This repertoire shows some 8,000 clones, almost 90% found once; its top ten account for 4% to 5.5%. This sample comprised CD4+ or CD8+ T cells sorted from blood, obtained in a trial of the OX40 agonist ivuxolimab. The receptors shown here come from an adult with an advanced solid tumor such as melanoma, head and neck, liver or kidney cancer.

This rearrangement joins TRBV18 to TRBJ2-7, with TRBD1 matching 9 bases. Per the germline V gene, CDR1 is KGHSH and CDR2 is LQKENI. V was pared by 3 bases and J by 4 bases, with 7 bases of the junction left unmatched. The CDR3 contains 15 residues. Here the CDR3 DNA reads TGTGCCAGCTCACCCCCGGGACAGGGCGAATACGAGCAGTACTTC. It codes for CASSPPGQGEYEQYF.

The gene calls are TRBV5-6 and TRBJ1-2; tentatively, D is TRBD1 (5 bases). Trimming left V 0 bases short and J 6 bases short, with 15 bases between. Germline values: CDR1 SGHDT, CDR2 YYEEEE. The CDR3 covers 15 residues. The DNA of the CDR3 is TGTGCCAGCAGCTTGGCGGGACGGAGAACTAATGGCTACACCTTC. This gives the protein CASSLAGRRTNGYTF.

The rearrangement joins TRBV5-1 to TRBJ1-1, with TRBD1 as a possible D gene (6 bases). Germline V gives CDR1 SGHRS, CDR2 YFSETQ. V shed 7 bases and J shed 3 bases, with 13 bases lying between them. The CDR3 is made up of 13 amino acids. The CDR3 region is CASGGGYDTEAFF. Written as DNA, the CDR3 is TGCGCCAGCGGAGGGGGGTATGACACTGAAGCTTTCTTT. Based on the CDR3 plus reference TRBV5-1 and TRBJ1-1, the full variable domain is KAGVTQTPRYLIKTRGQQVTLSCSPISGHRSVSWYQQTPGQGLQFLFEYFSETQRNKGNFPGRFSGRQFSNSRSEMNVSTLELGDSALYLCASGGGYDTEAFFGQGTRLTVV.

The CDR3 is CAISRADTQYF. The CDR3, as DNA: TGTGCCATCTCAAGGGCTGACACGCAGTATTTT. The genes are TRBV10-3 and TRBJ2-3; no clear D gene. Per germline, CDR1 ENHRY and CDR2 SYGVKD. The ends were cut back, 8 bases at V and 9 bases at J, with 12 bases in the middle. This CDR3 comprises 11 residues.

This rearrangement joins TRBV27 to TRBJ2-2; 11 nucleotides line up with TRBD1. Trimming at V came to 3 bases and at J to 6 bases, leaving 0 bases not matched to a gene. Per the germline V gene, CDR1 is MNHEY and CDR2 is SMNVEV (reference sequence). This CDR3 contains 14 residues. CDR3 in amino acids: CASSLGQGAGELFF. As DNA, the CDR3 is TGTGCCAGCAGTTTGGGACAGGGGGCCGGGGAGCTGTTTTTT.